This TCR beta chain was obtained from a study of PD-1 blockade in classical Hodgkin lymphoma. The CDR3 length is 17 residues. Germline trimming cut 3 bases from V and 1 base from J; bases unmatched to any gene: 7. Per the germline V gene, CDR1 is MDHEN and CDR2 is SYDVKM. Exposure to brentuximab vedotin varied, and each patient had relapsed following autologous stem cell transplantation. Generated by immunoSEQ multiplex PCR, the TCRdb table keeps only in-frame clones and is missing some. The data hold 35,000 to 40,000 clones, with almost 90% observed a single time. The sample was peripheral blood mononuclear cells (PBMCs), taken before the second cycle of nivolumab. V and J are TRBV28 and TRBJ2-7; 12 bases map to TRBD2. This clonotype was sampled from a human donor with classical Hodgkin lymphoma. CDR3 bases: TGTGCCAGCAGTTTCAGACTAGCGGGAGTACAATCCTACGAGCAGTACTTC. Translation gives CASSFRLAGVQSYEQYF.